These 30 T cell receptor beta chains originate from one sample sequenced in a study of monozygotic twins with inflammatory bowel disease. TCRdb derives one entry per CDR3 protein from the 5' RACE reads, leaving out DNA. The listing contains under 200,000 distinct CDR3 sequences. What was sequenced was blood. These receptors were collected from a human donor with ulcerative colitis or Crohn's disease, or a healthy co-twin of an affected twin (not recorded which).

The V call is TRBV5-1, the J call TRBJ2-7; TCRdb designates TRBD1, a call that cannot be tested without DNA. The CDR3 sequence is 16 residues long. The germline gives CDR1 SGHRS, CDR2 YFSETQ. CDR3 residues: CASSLGIRGRKDEQYF.

This chain connects TRBV7-2 to TRBJ2-1; TCRdb selects TRBD2, and the lack of DNA leaves this call unchecked. CDR3 length equals 15 residues. CDR1 is SGHTA and CDR2 is FQGNSA in the germline V gene. CDR3 sequence: CASSLARAIKNEQFF.

V gene TRBV15 combines with J gene TRBJ2-1. Germline V CDR1 and CDR2: LNHNV, YYDKDF (reference sequence). This CDR3 has 14 residues. The CDR3 protein is CATSLQGSYNEQFF.

This chain connects TRBV6-1 to TRBJ2-3; TCRdb's D gene call, TRBD2, goes unchecked for lack of DNA. The length of the CDR3 is 15 residues. The germline CDR1 and CDR2 sequences are MNHNS and SASEGT. CDR3 loop: CASRNRLAGTDTQYF.

The rearrangement uses TRBV30 and TRBJ2-6. The germline V gene has CDR1 GTSNPN and CDR2 SVGIG (reference sequence). There are 14 residues in the CDR3. CDR3 residues: CASPPDSGANVLTF.

The chain combines TRBV15 with TRBJ2-7. The CDR3 spans 12 residues. Germline V gives CDR1 LNHNV, CDR2 YYDKDF (reference sequence). This chain's CDR3 is CATSRDWHEQYF.

V and J are TRBV18 and TRBJ1-2; TCRdb gives TRBD1 as the D gene, but with no DNA this cannot be confirmed. The germline CDR1 and CDR2 sequences are KGHSH and LQKENI. This CDR3 comprises 15 residues. The CDR3: CASSPTPRGSYGYTF. Full variable domain (rest looked up from reference TRBV18 and TRBJ1-2): NAGVMQNPRHLVRRRGQEARLRCSPMKGHSHVYWYRQLPEEGLKFMVYLQKENIIDESGMPKERFSAEFPKEGPSILRIQQVVRGDSAAYFCASSPTPRGSYGYTFGSGTRLTVV.

This rearrangement joins TRBV5-5 to TRBJ1-4. Germline CDR1 reads SGHKS; CDR2 reads YYEKEE (reference sequence). This CDR3 is built from 13 residues. CDR3 loop: CASSLGFNEKLFF.

This chain joins TRBV11-2 and TRBJ1-1. Germline-derived CDR1 and CDR2 are SGHAT and FQNNGV. The CDR3 consists of 15 residues. The chain's CDR3 is CASSLVINSGSEAFF.

The chain links TRBV29-1 to TRBJ2-2; TCRdb's assignment of TRBD1 cannot be checked, as there is no DNA. CDR3 size: 11 residues. CDR1 and CDR2 from the germline V gene are SQVTM and ANQGSEA. The CDR3 reads CSGWTSGELFF.

The rearrangement joins TRBV3-1 to TRBJ2-7; TCRdb designates TRBD1, a call that cannot be tested without DNA. The CDR3 totals 16 residues. CDR1 and CDR2 (germline): LGHDT, YNNKEL (reference sequence). Here the CDR3 reads CASSQAGWQGGYEQYF.

V usage is TRBV9 and J usage is TRBJ2-1. The CDR3 has 13 amino acids. Germline V gene data show CDR1 as SGDLS and CDR2 as YYNGEE. The chain's CDR3 is CASSVGAGDEQFF. Together with reference TRBV9 and TRBJ2-1, the CDR3 gives the full variable domain: DSGVTQTPKHLITATGQRVTLRCSPRSGDLSVYWYQQSLDQGLQFLIQYYNGEERAKGNILERFSAQQFPDLHSELNLSSLELGDSALYFCASSVGAGDEQFFGPGTRLTVL.

The chain carries TRBV5-1 and TRBJ2-5; the D call from TCRdb, TRBD1, cannot be confirmed without DNA. CDR3 size: 16 residues. CDR1 and CDR2 (germline): SGHRS, YFSETQ. The CDR3 spells CASTPPTDREKETQYF. Together with reference TRBV5-1 and TRBJ2-5, the CDR3 gives the full variable domain: KAGVTQTPRYLIKTRGQQVTLSCSPISGHRSVSWYQQTPGQGLQFLFEYFSETQRNKGNFPGRFSGRQFSNSRSEMNVSTLELGDSALYLCASTPPTDREKETQYFGPGTRLLVL.

The V call is TRBV9, the J call TRBJ2-7; TCRdb indicates TRBD1, and absent DNA this call remains unverified. This CDR3 is built from 14 residues. CDR1 and CDR2 (germline): SGDLS, YYNGEE. CDR3: CASSVGGGSHEQYF.

The chain carries TRBV6-5 and TRBJ2-1; TCRdb designates TRBD2, a call that cannot be tested without DNA. The CDR3 runs 17 residues. The germline CDR1 and CDR2 sequences are MNHEY and SVGAGI. The CDR3 here is CASSWRLATSSYNEQFF.

This chain links TRBV4-3 with TRBJ2-7. Germline-derived CDR1 and CDR2 are LGHNA and YSLEER. The CDR3 sequence is 13 residues long. This CDR3 is CASSQETHYEQYF.

The chain joins TRBV7-2 to TRBJ1-5. The CDR3 is 13 residues long. Germline V gene lookup returns CDR1 SGHTA and CDR2 FQGNSA. CDR3 protein: CASSLRANQPQHF.

The chain combines TRBV6-2 or TRBV6-3 with TRBJ2-4; the TRBD2 assignment by TCRdb is unverifiable without DNA. CDR1 and CDR2 (germline): MNHEY, SVGEGT. CDR3 length: 15 residues. The CDR3 sequence is CASSYPSTGWDIQYF.

The chain uses TRBV10-3 and TRBJ2-1. The CDR3 spans 13 residues. Germline CDR1 ENHRY, CDR2 SYGVKD. The CDR3 reads CAISEPVGNEQFF.

The V and J genes are TRBV6-1 and TRBJ1-5; the TRBD1 assignment by TCRdb is unverifiable without DNA. CDR1 and CDR2 (germline): MNHNS, SASEGT. The CDR3 totals 15 residues. CDR3 in amino acids: CASTQRGGGGQPQHF.

The chain carries TRBV20-1 and TRBJ2-7. The CDR3 covers 12 residues. CDR1 is DFQATT, CDR2 SNEGSKA, per germline (reference sequence). CDR3 in amino acids: CSTRQGAYEQYF.

The V and J genes are TRBV30 and TRBJ2-3. The CDR3 length is 13 residues. Germline V gene lookup returns CDR1 GTSNPN and CDR2 SVGIG (reference sequence). The CDR3 loop reads CAWSNGGTDTQYF.

The chain recombines TRBV5-1 with TRBJ2-5; there is no DNA to check the TCRdb D call of TRBD2. This CDR3 spans 17 amino acids. Germline CDR1 and CDR2: SGHRS and YFSETQ. CDR3 residues: CASSLGPSGRARETQYF.

The rearrangement links TRBV18 to TRBJ1-1. The CDR3 loop spans 13 amino acids. Germline-derived CDR1 and CDR2 are KGHSH and LQKENI. The CDR3 sequence is CASSPQHNTEAFF.

V and J are TRBV27 and TRBJ2-5. Germline V CDR1 and CDR2: MNHEY, SMNVEV (reference sequence). This CDR3 has 14 amino acids. This chain's CDR3 is CASSFFGVGETQYF.

The chain employs TRBV7-9 and TRBJ2-3; the TRBD1 assignment by TCRdb is unverifiable without DNA. Germline V gene sequence: CDR1 SEHNR, CDR2 FQNEAQ (reference sequence). The CDR3 spans 14 residues. The CDR3 is CASSQTGDTATQYF.

The CDR3 loop reads CASSLAEAGDTGELFF. The chain is built from TRBV5-1 and TRBJ2-2; no DNA is available, so the TRBD2 call from TCRdb remains unchecked. The CDR3 spans 16 residues. Per germline, CDR1 SGHRS and CDR2 YFSETQ. The full variable domain, with the rest looked up from reference TRBV5-1 and TRBJ2-2, is KAGVTQTPRYLIKTRGQQVTLSCSPISGHRSVSWYQQTPGQGLQFLFEYFSETQRNKGNFPGRFSGRQFSNSRSEMNVSTLELGDSALYLCASSLAEAGDTGELFFGEGSRLTVL.

The rearrangement uses TRBV7-8 and TRBJ2-1; TCRdb's assignment of TRBD2 cannot be checked, as there is no DNA. The V gene's germline CDR1 is SGHVS and CDR2 FQNEAQ. CDR3 length: 15 residues. The CDR3 here is CASSPSEMEYNEQFF.

The J gene is TRBJ2-1, the V gene TRBV7-8; with no DNA, the TCRdb D assignment of TRBD1 cannot be verified. CDR1 and CDR2 (germline): SGHVS, FQNEAQ. This CDR3 contains 15 residues. The CDR3 loop reads CASSLQGAALNEQFF.

The chain carries TRBV29-1 and TRBJ2-3; the TCRdb D gene call, TRBD1, has no DNA to confirm it. CDR3 length: 16 residues. From germline, CDR1 is SQVTM and CDR2 ANQGSEA. The CDR3 sequence is CSVEPRQGAMTDTQYF.